Below are 28 T cell receptor beta chains sequenced from a single sample in a study of blood T cell repertoires in COVID-19. This table comes from immunoSEQ multiplex PCR, and its TCRdb copy is limited to in-frame clones, with some not included. The sample consists of 200,000 to 250,000 clones, 85% of them appearing once. The sequenced material came from peripheral blood. These receptors were collected from a woman in her 70s with COVID-19, enrolled during active disease.

The chain recombines TRBV21-1 with TRBJ1-1. TRBV21-1 is a pseudogene. This CDR3 is 12 amino acids long. CDR3 sequence: CASKNGETEAFF. CDR3 sequence (DNA): TGTGCCAGCAAAAACGGGGAGACTGAAGCTTTCTTT.

The chain joins TRBV7-2 to TRBJ2-2, with a weak D call TRBD2 (6 bases). Trimming shortened V by 1 base and J by 3 bases, and 18 bases separated the two germline ends. The CDR3 is 18 amino acids. CDR1 SGHTA and CDR2 FQGNSA come from the germline V gene. The CDR3 loop reads CASSLGAPGLAHTGELFF. The CDR3 bases are TGTGCCAGCAGCTTAGGGGCTCCGGGACTGGCACACACCGGGGAGCTGTTTTTT.

The chain carries TRBV7-8 and TRBJ1-2; tentatively, D is TRBD1 (5 bases). The CDR3 runs 14 residues. CDR1 and CDR2 from the germline V gene are SGHVS and FQNEAQ. V lost 1 base, J lost 6 bases, and 12 bases lay in between. CDR3: CASSLVRGGDGYTF. In DNA form, the CDR3 reads TGTGCCAGCAGCTTAGTACGGGGAGGGGATGGCTACACCTTC.

The chain links TRBV12-3 or TRBV12-4 to TRBJ1-6, with D uncertain. The CDR3 has 13 amino acids. The V end lost 3 bases, the J end lost 19 bases, and 19 bases lay between the germline ends. In DNA, the CDR3 is TGTGCCAGCAGTTTTGGCAGTCCATCCATTCAGCACTTT. Amino acid sequence: CASSFGSPSIQHF.

Remarks on this clone: An end of the junction differs from the germline gene, which may be a read error. The chain uses TRBV11-2 and TRBJ2-7, with a possible D match to TRBD2 (7 bases). In germline, CDR1 is SGHAT, CDR2 FQNNGV. The CDR3 runs 18 residues. CDR3 in amino acids: CASSIERGYPQGLYEQYF. CDR3 DNA: TGTGCCAGCAGCATAGAGAGGGGGTACCCACAGGGACTATACGAGCAGTACTTC.

This sequence joins TRBV7-2 and TRBJ1-1; D gene uncertain. The V gene's germline CDR1 is SGHTA and CDR2 FQGNSA. The CDR3 runs to 13 residues. V was shortened by 2 bases and J by 8 bases, with 12 bases between the two germline ends. CDR3 sequence: CASSLNRIGEAFF. Written as DNA, the CDR3 is TGTGCCAGCAGCTTAAATAGAATCGGGGAAGCTTTCTTT.

V usage is TRBV5-1 and J usage is TRBJ1-5, with a weak D call TRBD1 (5 bases). CDR1 SGHRS and CDR2 YFSETQ come from the germline V gene. The V end was cut by 2 bases, the J end by 2 bases, with 11 bases between. There are 15 residues in the CDR3. The CDR3 DNA follows: TGCGCCAGCAGCTTACAAGGGGAGGGCAATCAGCCCCAGCATTTT. The encoded protein is CASSLQGEGNQPQHF. Full variable domain (outside the CDR3, taken from reference TRBV5-1 and TRBJ1-5): KAGVTQTPRYLIKTRGQQVTLSCSPISGHRSVSWYQQTPGQGLQFLFEYFSETQRNKGNFPGRFSGRQFSNSRSEMNVSTLELGDSALYLCASSLQGEGNQPQHFGDGTRLSIL.

The genes are TRBV5-8 and TRBJ1-4, with TRBD1 matching over 8 bases. With 4 bases clipped from V and 10 bases from J, the junction kept 15 bases outside the gene matches. Looked up from germline, CDR1 is SGHTS and CDR2 is YDEGEE. The CDR3 is made up of 16 amino acids. The CDR3 DNA sequence: TGTGCCAGCAGCCCCGGGATTCAGGGGGCCTTCGGAAAACTGTTTTTT. It is translated as CASSPGIQGAFGKLFF.

CDR3 DNA sequence: TGTGCCAGCAGTGGACAGACCCAAGAGACCCAGTACTTC. This codes for CASSGQTQETQYF. The chain carries TRBV2 and TRBJ2-5; perhaps TRBD1 as D (5 bases). V lost 4 bases and J 1 base, leaving 7 bases between the germline ends. Germline assignment: CDR1 SNHLY and CDR2 FYNNEI. This CDR3 has 13 amino acids.

CDR3 amino acids: CASSGDPNLNSPLHF. The CDR3 DNA is TGTGCCAGCAGCGGGGATCCAAATCTTAATTCACCCCTCCACTTT. The chain joins TRBV2 to TRBJ1-6; D call uncertain. Trimming cost V 6 bases and J 6 bases, with 15 bases left between them. The CDR3 consists of 15 residues. CDR1 and CDR2 (germline): SNHLY, FYNNEI.

The J gene is TRBJ1-4, the V gene TRBV7-2, with D perhaps matching TRBD1 (6 bases). V shed 2 bases and J shed 4 bases, with 8 bases lying between them. There are 14 residues in the CDR3. The V gene's germline CDR1 is SGHTA and CDR2 FQGNSA. The CDR3 loop reads CASSLRTVNEKLFF. CDR3 DNA sequence: TGTGCCAGCAGCTTACGGACAGTTAATGAAAAACTGTTTTTT.

This clone was seen just once. The genes are TRBV5-4 and TRBJ1-2; D gene unclear. V was shortened by 0 bases and J by 1 base, with 7 bases between the two germline ends. The V gene's germline CDR1 is SGHNT and CDR2 YYREEE (reference sequence). The CDR3 has 14 amino acids. CDR3 region: CASSLGLNNYGYTF. The CDR3 DNA follows: TGTGCCAGCAGCTTGGGTCTTAATAACTATGGCTACACCTTC.

The J gene is TRBJ1-1, the V gene TRBV25-1; a weak D match, TRBD1 (5 bases). Looked up from germline, CDR1 is MGHDK and CDR2 is SYGVNS. The CDR3 contains 14 residues. Between the trimmed V and J ends, which lost 3 bases and 1 base, there was a span of 9 bases. CDR3 sequence (DNA): TGTGCCAGCAGTGAGGGGGGGTGGAACACTGAAGCTTTCTTT. The encoded protein is CASSEGGWNTEAFF.

This clone has only a few counts. The chain is built from TRBV18 and TRBJ2-7, with 7 positions matching TRBD1. The CDR3 runs 14 residues. V trimming: 5 bases; J trimming: 1 base; junction bases outside the gene matches: 5. Per the germline V gene, CDR1 is KGHSH and CDR2 is LQKENI. Here the CDR3 DNA reads TGTGCCAGCTCATCGACAGGGCAATCCTACGAGCAGTACTTC. It specifies CASSSTGQSYEQYF.

This clone was observed a single time. The chain carries TRBV7-8 and TRBJ2-7, with TRBD2 matching over 10 bases. Germline V gives CDR1 SGHVS, CDR2 FQNEAQ. The CDR3 is 15 amino acids. The junction had 5 bases not matched to a gene; V was cut back by 5 bases and J by 1 base. CDR3 loop: CASSTGTSASYEQYF. The CDR3 region has the DNA TGTGCCAGCAGCACCGGGACTAGCGCTTCCTACGAGCAGTACTTC.

The rearrangement links TRBV21-1 to TRBJ2-7; the D call of TRBD2 is as the table states it, not checked on the DNA. TRBV21-1 is described as a pseudogene. The CDR3 loop spans 16 amino acids. The CDR3 DNA follows: TGTGCCAGCAGCAATTCGCGAGGACTTGGCTCCTACGAGCAGTACTTC. Amino acid sequence: CASSNSRGLGSYEQYF.

The chain employs TRBV3-1 (or the pseudogene TRBV3-2) and TRBJ2-3, with 9 bases lining up with TRBD2. CDR1 is LGHDT and CDR2 is YNNKEL in the germline V gene (reference sequence). V lost 5 bases, J lost 0 bases, and 0 bases stayed unmatched. The CDR3 sequence is 14 residues long. CDR3 residues: CASSGLASTDTQYF. The CDR3 nucleotides read TGTGCCAGCAGCGGACTAGCGAGCACAGATACGCAGTATTTT.

This chain joins TRBV19 and TRBJ1-2; maybe TRBD1 (6 bases). V was cut by 4 bases and J by 4 bases, with 16 bases left in between. The germline gives CDR1 LNHDA, CDR2 SQIVND (reference sequence). The CDR3 has 15 residues. For the CDR3, the DNA is TGTGCCAGTAGTAACGGGGGGGGCTACGGCTATGGCTACACCTTC. This sequence encodes CASSNGGGYGYGYTF.

The genes are TRBV6-5 and TRBJ1-4; perhaps TRBD1 as D (6 bases). V lost 5 bases and J lost 4, with 14 bases in between. This CDR3 region has 15 residues. Per germline, CDR1 MNHEY and CDR2 SVGAGI. The CDR3 reads CASSMGRGNNEKLFF. In DNA, the CDR3 is TGTGCCAGCAGTATGGGCAGGGGCAATAATGAAAAACTGTTTTTT.

The genes are TRBV11-1 and TRBJ2-7; TRBD1 matches 9 bases. The V gene end was trimmed by 5 bases and the J gene end by 6 bases; junction bases not matched to a gene: 11. This CDR3 contains 15 residues. The germline V gene encodes CDR1 SGHAT and CDR2 FQDESV (reference sequence). CDR3 nucleotides: TGTGCCAGCAGCCCCCACCGGGACAGGGTCCCCGAGCAGTACTTC. Its translation is CASSPHRDRVPEQYF.

This clone was observed a single time. The chain uses TRBV4-1 and TRBJ2-1; D may be TRBD1 (6 bases). Trimming shortened V by 3 bases and J by 3 bases, and 18 bases separated the two germline ends. The CDR3 spans 17 residues. The germline V gene has CDR1 MGHRA and CDR2 YSYEKL. The CDR3 sequence: CASSHGRARDNYNEQFF. CDR3 DNA: TGCGCCAGCAGCCATGGCCGGGCCCGGGACAACTACAATGAGCAGTTCTTC.

In this sample, this clone turned up a few times. The V and J genes are TRBV5-8 and TRBJ1-6; TRBD1 might be the D (6 bases). Germline assignment: CDR1 SGHTS and CDR2 YDEGEE. V was clipped by 0 bases and J by 9 bases, with 13 bases between them. The CDR3 totals 15 residues. The CDR3 here is CASSLVQGMGSPLHF. DNA of the CDR3: TGTGCCAGCAGCTTGGTTCAGGGGATGGGTTCACCCCTCCACTTT.

This sequence joins TRBV9 and TRBJ1-4; D is unresolved. Germline V gene lookup returns CDR1 SGDLS and CDR2 YYNGEE. V was shortened by 0 bases and J by 7 bases, with 13 bases between the two germline ends. This CDR3 region has 15 residues. CDR3 DNA: TGTGCCAGCAGCGTAGTCACTTATTTTAGTGAAAAACTGTTTTTT. The encoded protein is CASSVVTYFSEKLFF.

This chain links TRBV7-8 with TRBJ1-5; 7 bases agree with TRBD1. There are 13 residues in the CDR3. Losses at the gene ends were 3 bases for V and 9 bases for J; bases not matched to a gene: 5. CDR1 is SGHVS, CDR2 FQNEAQ, per germline. CDR3 nucleotide sequence: TGTGCCAGCAGCTTCCGGGACAGCCGGCCCCAGCATTTT. Protein product: CASSFRDSRPQHF. Looking up the rest from reference TRBV7-8 and TRBJ1-5 gives the full variable domain: GAGVSQSPRYKVAKRGQDVALRCDPISGHVSLFWYQQALGQGPEFLTYFQNEAQLDKSGLPSDRFFAERPEGSVSTLKIQRTQQEDSAVYLCASSFRDSRPQHFGDGTRLSIL.

The genes are TRBV7-3 and TRBJ1-3; the match to TRBD1 covers 8 bases. CDR3 length: 15 residues. From germline, CDR1 is SGHTA and CDR2 FQGTGA. V trimming: 4 bases; J trimming: 2 bases; junction bases outside the gene matches: 4. Written as DNA, the CDR3 is TGTGCCAGCAGCTCAACAGGGGGAGCTGGAAACACCATATATTTT. Translated: CASSSTGGAGNTIYF.

The CDR3 region has the DNA TGTGCCAGAAGCAAAAGGACAGATTCCGTGTTACCCGCAACTAATGAAAAACTGTTTTTT. Its protein product is CARSKRTDSVLPATNEKLFF. This chain uses TRBV5-3 with TRBJ1-4; the D gene is possibly TRBD1 (6 bases). TRBV5-3 is treated as an ORF (open reading frame) with a function not yet certain. V shed 4 bases and J shed 0 bases, with 25 bases lying between them. The CDR3 length is 20 residues.

This clone was counted a single time. This chain uses TRBV11-1 with TRBJ2-2; D is perhaps TRBD2 (5 bases). The CDR3 totals 14 residues. The germline gives CDR1 SGHAT, CDR2 FQDESV (reference sequence). V was pared by 7 bases and J by 1 base, with 10 bases between. The DNA of the CDR3 is TGTGCCAGCACTTATCGGGGGAACACCGGGGAGCTGTTTTTT. Protein product: CASTYRGNTGELFF.

The V gene is TRBV19, the J gene TRBJ1-2; TRBD1 matches 9 bases. This CDR3 spans 13 amino acids. V shed 6 bases, J shed 4 bases, and the junction held 3 bases outside the gene matches. Germline lookup yields CDR1 LNHDA and CDR2 SQIVND (reference sequence). This CDR3 is CASSSTGGYGYTF. CDR3 DNA: TGTGCCAGTAGCTCGACAGGGGGCTATGGCTACACCTTC.